Sequencing of this TCR beta chain was carried out in a study of blood T cell repertoires in COVID-19. The ends lost 3 bases at V and 5 bases at J; junction bases unmatched: 9. CDR1 is SGHVS and CDR2 is FNYEAQ in the germline V gene. This CDR3 comprises 15 residues. TCRdb keeps only in-frame clones here, not all; method: immunoSEQ multiplex PCR. The sample has roughly 190,000 clones; around 85% are singletons. The TCR originated in a woman in her twenties or thirties who had recovered from COVID-19. This chain links TRBV7-6 with TRBJ2-5; 7 nucleotides agree with TRBD2. Sequenced sample: PBMCs or T cells enriched from blood (not recorded which). The CDR3 DNA sequence: TGTGCCAGCAGCTTGGGAGCGGGGCTTTGGGAGACCCAGTACTTC. Translating gives CASSLGAGLWETQYF.